The 2 T cell receptor beta chains below all came from one sample that was sequenced in a study of cytomegalovirus exposure and HLA in healthy donors (TCRdb year 2017). Library preparation used the immunoSEQ multiplex PCR assay. For the multiplex PCR, a mixture combining 60 forward primers for TCR Vbeta segments and 13 reverse primers for TCR Jbeta segments was used. TCRdb re-hosts the immuneACCESS table, in-frame sequences only. Its copies lack some clones; in the studies checked, an unresolved V gene accounts for under half of them, and the cause for the rest is not known. The sample records fewer than 35,000 clones, around nine tenths of which are singletons. The top ten clones comprise 2.7% of the sample. The source material was PBMCs. Every receptor here comes from a boy under 18 in good health and CMV-seronegative.

The chain combines TRBV9 with TRBJ1-2, with unresolved D. V was shortened by 0 bases and J by 0 bases, with 9 bases between the two germline ends. The CDR3 consists of 15 residues. Germline loops: CDR1 SGDLS, CDR2 YYNGEE. The CDR3 region is CASSVATPSNYGYTF. CDR3 nucleotides: TGTGCCAGCAGCGTAGCTACGCCGTCTAACTATGGCTACACCTTC.

This clone appeared a single time. This chain links TRBV27 with TRBJ2-1, with 9 bases identical to TRBD1. Germline V gene data show CDR1 as MNHEY and CDR2 as SMNVEV (reference sequence). After removal of 4 bases from V and 8 bases from J, the junction contained 9 bases not matched to a gene. There are 15 residues in the CDR3. The CDR3 loop is CASSSTGTGFHEQFF. CDR3 nucleotides: TGTGCCAGCAGTTCGACCGGGACAGGGTTCCATGAGCAGTTCTTC.